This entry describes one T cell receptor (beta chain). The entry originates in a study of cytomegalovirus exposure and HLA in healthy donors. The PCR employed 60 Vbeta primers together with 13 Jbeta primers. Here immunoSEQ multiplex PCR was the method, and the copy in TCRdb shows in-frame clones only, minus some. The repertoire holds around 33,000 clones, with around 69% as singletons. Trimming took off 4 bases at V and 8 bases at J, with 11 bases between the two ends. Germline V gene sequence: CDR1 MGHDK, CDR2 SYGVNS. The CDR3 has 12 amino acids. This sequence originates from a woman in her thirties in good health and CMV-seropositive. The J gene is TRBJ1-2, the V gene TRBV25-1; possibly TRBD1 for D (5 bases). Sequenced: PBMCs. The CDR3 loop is CASSGPNRGYTF. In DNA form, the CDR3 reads TGTGCCAGCAGTGGACCGAACAGGGGCTACACCTTC.